This section outlines one T cell receptor (beta chain) sequence together with its context. The trim removed 5 bases at V and 2 bases at J, leaving 6 bases unmatched. CDR1 and CDR2 from the germline V gene are SGHRS and YFSETQ. This CDR3 is 14 amino acids long. A multiplex PCR was run with 60 Vbeta primers and 13 Jbeta primers. Sequencing used immunoSEQ multiplex PCR; TCRdb keeps in-frame clones, though not all of them. The sample includes some 130,000 clones, 60% to 80% of them seen just once. The sample belongs to a study of cytomegalovirus exposure and HLA in healthy donors. This sequence originates from a male donor in good health and CMV-seronegative. The V call is TRBV5-1, the J call TRBJ2-7, with TRBD1 matching 8 bases. Source material: PBMCs. This CDR3 reads CASSSGTGTYEQYF. The CDR3 DNA follows: TGCGCCAGCAGTTCCGGGACAGGCACCTACGAGCAGTACTTC.